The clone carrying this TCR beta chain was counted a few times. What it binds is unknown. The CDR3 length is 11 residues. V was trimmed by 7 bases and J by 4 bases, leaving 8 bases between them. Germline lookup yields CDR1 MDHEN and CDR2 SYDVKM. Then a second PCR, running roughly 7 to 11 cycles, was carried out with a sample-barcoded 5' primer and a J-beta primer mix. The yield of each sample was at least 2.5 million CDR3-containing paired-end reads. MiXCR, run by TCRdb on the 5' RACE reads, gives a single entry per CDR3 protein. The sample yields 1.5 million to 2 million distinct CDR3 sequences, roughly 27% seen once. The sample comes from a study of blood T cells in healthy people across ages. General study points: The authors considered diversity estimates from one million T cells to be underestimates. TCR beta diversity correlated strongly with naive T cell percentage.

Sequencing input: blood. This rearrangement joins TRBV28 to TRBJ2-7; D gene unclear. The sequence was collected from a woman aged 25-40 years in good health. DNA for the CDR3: TGTGCCAGCAAGCTTGGTTACGAGCAGTACTTC. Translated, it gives CASKLGYEQYF.